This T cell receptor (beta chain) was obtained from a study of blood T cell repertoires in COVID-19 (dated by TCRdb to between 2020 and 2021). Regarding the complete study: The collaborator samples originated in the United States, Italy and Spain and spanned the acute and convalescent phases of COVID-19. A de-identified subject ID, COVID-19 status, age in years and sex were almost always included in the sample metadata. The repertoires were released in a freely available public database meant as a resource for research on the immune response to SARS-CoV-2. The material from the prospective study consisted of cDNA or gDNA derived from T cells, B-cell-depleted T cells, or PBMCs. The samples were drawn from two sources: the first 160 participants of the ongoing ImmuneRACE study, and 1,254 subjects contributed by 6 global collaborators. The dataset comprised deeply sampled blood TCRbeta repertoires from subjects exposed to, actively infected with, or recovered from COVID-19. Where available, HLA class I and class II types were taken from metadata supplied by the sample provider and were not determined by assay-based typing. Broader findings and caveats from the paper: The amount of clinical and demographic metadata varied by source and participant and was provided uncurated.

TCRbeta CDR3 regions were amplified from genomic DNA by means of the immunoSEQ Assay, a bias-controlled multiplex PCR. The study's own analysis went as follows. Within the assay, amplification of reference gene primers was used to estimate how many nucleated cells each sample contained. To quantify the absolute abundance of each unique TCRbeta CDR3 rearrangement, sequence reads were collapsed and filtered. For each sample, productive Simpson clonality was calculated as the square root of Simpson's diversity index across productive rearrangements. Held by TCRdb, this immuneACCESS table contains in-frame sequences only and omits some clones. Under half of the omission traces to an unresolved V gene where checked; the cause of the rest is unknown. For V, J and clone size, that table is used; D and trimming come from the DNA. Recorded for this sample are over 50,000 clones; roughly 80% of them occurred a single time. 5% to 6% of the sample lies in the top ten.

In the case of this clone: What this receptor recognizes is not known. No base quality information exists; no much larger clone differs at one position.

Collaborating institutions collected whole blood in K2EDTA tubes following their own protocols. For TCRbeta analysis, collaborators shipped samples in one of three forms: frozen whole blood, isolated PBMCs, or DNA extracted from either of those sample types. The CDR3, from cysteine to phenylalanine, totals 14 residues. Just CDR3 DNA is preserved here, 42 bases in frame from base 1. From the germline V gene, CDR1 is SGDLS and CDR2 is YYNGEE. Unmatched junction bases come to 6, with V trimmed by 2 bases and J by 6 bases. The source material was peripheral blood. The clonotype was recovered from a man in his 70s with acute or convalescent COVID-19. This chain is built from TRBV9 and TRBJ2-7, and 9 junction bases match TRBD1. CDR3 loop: CASSVRDRVAEQYF. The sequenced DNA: TGTGCCAGCAGCGTCCGGGACAGGGTCGCCGAGCAGTACTTC. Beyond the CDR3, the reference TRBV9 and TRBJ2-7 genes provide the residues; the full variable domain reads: DSGVTQTPKHLITATGQRVTLRCSPRSGDLSVYWYQQSLDQGLQFLIQYYNGEERAKGNILERFSAQQFPDLHSELNLSSLELGDSALYFCASSVRDRVAEQYFGPGTRLTVT.